The 24 T cell receptor beta chains presented below share a single source sample, sequenced in a study of CD8+CD57+ T cells in acquired aplastic anemia. The study profiled TCR beta VDJ and CDR3 using genomic DNA as template. TCRdb independently ran MiXCR on the reads; one entry per CDR3 protein. Of about 180,000 distinct CDR3 sequences in the sample, roughly half are singletons; the top ten hold 2.5% to 3.5%. Sequencing was carried out using sorted CD4+, CD8+, or CD8+CD57+ T cells (not recorded which) from PBMCs. These receptors came from a human donor in good health.

This clonotype was counted at least ten times. The V call is TRBV11-1, the J call TRBJ2-1, with D possibly TRBD1 on 6 matching bases. The ends were cut back, 4 bases at V and 9 bases at J, with 19 bases in the middle. This CDR3 has 15 residues. CDR1 and CDR2 from the germline V gene are SGHAT and FQDESV (reference sequence). This CDR3 is CASSSLGGTGIEQFF. For the CDR3, the DNA is TGTGCCAGCAGCTCCTTAGGGGGAACAGGGATTGAGCAGTTCTTC.

This clonotype came up many times. This chain links TRBV12-3 or TRBV12-4 with TRBJ2-7, with D unresolved. The CDR3 length is 14 residues. V was pared by 6 bases and J by 0 bases, with 12 bases between. The CDR3 coding sequence is TGTGCCAGCAGCCGAGGATCTAGCTCCTACGAGCAGTACTTC. Amino acids: CASSRGSSSYEQYF.

This clonotype was found many times. The chain carries TRBV7-8 and TRBJ1-4; D gene ambiguous. Germline V gene lookup returns CDR1 SGHVS and CDR2 FQNEAQ. There are 18 residues in the CDR3. Deletions cut 2 bases from V and 0 bases from J, with 16 bases between. The CDR3 reads CASSLTPRSQATNEKLFF. Written as DNA, the CDR3 is TGTGCCAGCAGCTTAACGCCCCGGAGCCAAGCAACTAATGAAAAACTGTTTTTT.

The table lists this clonotype with many counts. J is TRBJ2-2 and V is TRBV9; D gene uncertain. V was clipped by 0 bases and J by 2 bases, with 14 bases between them. This CDR3 contains 17 residues. The germline gives CDR1 SGDLS, CDR2 YYNGEE. Here the CDR3 reads CASSVGFQPPNTGELFF. CDR3 in DNA: TGTGCCAGCAGCGTAGGGTTCCAGCCGCCAAACACCGGGGAGCTGTTTTTT.

Remarks on this clonotype: The missing conserved phenylalanine or tryptophan at the end of this CDR3 makes a read error likely. The chain recombines TRBV6-5 with TRBJ2-3, with a weak D call TRBD2 (6 bases). Germline assignment: CDR1 MNHEY and CDR2 SVGAGI. The V end was cut by 2 bases, the J end by 3 bases, with 15 bases between. This CDR3 spans 16 amino acids. The CDR3 reads CASSYGLSGSTDTQYS. The CDR3 coding sequence is TGTGCCAGCAGTTACGGATTAAGCGGGTCTACAGATACGCAGTATTCT.

The CDR3 sequence: CASSVTGEQETQYF. CDR3 DNA sequence: TGTGCCAGCAGCGTGACAGGGGAACAAGAGACCCAGTACTTC. The J gene is TRBJ2-5, the V gene TRBV5-4; TRBD1 matches 8 bases. The germline CDR1 and CDR2 sequences are SGHNT and YYREEE (reference sequence). CDR3 length: 14 amino acids. With 4 bases clipped from V and 2 bases from J, the junction kept 4 bases outside the gene matches. Complete variable domain (other parts from reference TRBV5-4 and TRBJ2-5): ETGVTQSPTHLIKTRGQQVTLRCSSQSGHNTVSWYQQALGQGPQFIFQYYREEENGRGNFPPRFSGLQFPNYSSELNVNALELDDSALYLCASSVTGEQETQYFGPGTRLLVL.

Concerning this clonotype itself: A junction end diverges from the germline sequence, so it may reflect a read error. The chain uses TRBV11-2 and TRBJ2-7; possible D gene TRBD1, 5 bases. Germline loops: CDR1 SGHAT, CDR2 FQNNGV. The CDR3 sequence is 17 residues long. The CDR3 DNA is TGTGCCGGCAGCAACGGGCCGATTCGAGACAGTCCCTACGAGCAGTACTTC. Its translation: CAGSNGPIRDSPYEQYF.

The chain employs TRBV7-3 and TRBJ1-2; TRBD1 might be the D (5 bases). Germline CDR1 reads SGHTA; CDR2 reads FQGTGA. V lost 3 bases and J lost 5, with 13 bases in between. This CDR3 region has 14 residues. Written as DNA, the CDR3 is TGTGCCAGCAGCTTTGACAGTCGAGGGTATGGCTACACCTTC. This codes for CASSFDSRGYGYTF.

This clonotype was recorded once. The CDR3 does not end in the conserved phenylalanine or tryptophan, so this is likely a read error. The chain couples TRBV29-1 to TRBJ1-1; D uncertain. The CDR3 consists of 14 residues. Germline V lookup: CDR1 SQVTM, CDR2 ANQGSEA. Trimming shortened V by 0 bases and J by 5 bases, and 13 bases separated the two germline ends. The CDR3 sequence: CSVEDLALLTEAFL. The CDR3 region has the DNA TGCAGCGTTGAAGATCTAGCCCTACTAACTGAAGCTTTCCTT.

Only one count was recorded for this clonotype. With a much larger clone just one base away, this may be a read error. The chain joins TRBV12-3 or TRBV12-4 to TRBJ2-1; unclear D gene. The CDR3 has 11 residues. CDR3 in DNA: TGTGCCGGCAGTACAAAGAGTGAGCAGTTCTTC. Translated, it gives CAGSTKSEQFF.

V gene TRBV18 combines with J gene TRBJ2-1; 9 nucleotides agree with TRBD2. Germline CDR1 is KGHSH and CDR2 is LQKENI. The ends lost 6 bases at V and 3 bases at J; junction bases unmatched: 6. CDR3 length: 15 residues. The CDR3 DNA follows: TGTGCCAGCTCGATTAGCGGGAGTCACTACAATGAGCAGTTCTTC. Its protein is CASSISGSHYNEQFF.

The V and J genes are TRBV3-1 and TRBJ1-5; tentatively, D is TRBD1 (5 bases). The germline gives CDR1 LGHDT, CDR2 YNNKEL (reference sequence). The CDR3 is 13 amino acids. The V end was cut by 4 bases, the J end by 9 bases, with 13 bases between. The CDR3 sequence: CASSPTGGMPQHF. CDR3 coding DNA: TGTGCCAGCAGCCCGACCGGGGGAATGCCCCAGCATTTT.

Details on this clonotype: Being one base from a much bigger clone, this may be a read error. The chain combines TRBV5-1 with TRBJ1-3; weak D call: TRBD1 (5 bases). The germline gives CDR1 SGHRS, CDR2 YFSETQ. CDR3 size: 16 residues. CDR3 nucleotides: TGCGCCAGCAGCTTGGAGGCCCGGGGCTCTGGAAACGCCATATATTTT. It translates to CASSLEARGSGNAIYF. The full variable domain, rest sourced from reference TRBV5-1 and TRBJ1-3, is KAGVTQTPRYLIKTRGQQVTLSCSPISGHRSVSWYQQTPGQGLQFLFEYFSETQRNKGNFPGRFSGRQFSNSRSEMNVSTLELGDSALYLCASSLEARGSGNAIYFGEGSWLTVV.

This chain uses TRBV10-3 with TRBJ1-1; tentatively, D is TRBD1 (6 bases). CDR3 length equals 13 residues. The V and J ends lost 6 bases and 1 base respectively, with 9 bases between them. The germline CDR1 and CDR2 sequences are ENHRY and SYGVKD. The chain's CDR3 is CAIRRQANTEAFF. CDR3 sequence (DNA): TGTGCCATCAGACGACAGGCGAACACTGAAGCTTTCTTT.

This clonotype was recorded many times. This chain connects TRBV5-1 to TRBJ2-3; D might be TRBD1 (6 bases). Trimming shortened V by 0 bases and J by 4 bases, and 12 bases separated the two germline ends. Germline V lookup: CDR1 SGHRS, CDR2 YFSETQ. The CDR3 totals 15 residues. The CDR3 nucleotides are TGCGCCAGCAGCTTGGAAGGGGGAACCCCAGATACGCAGTATTTT. Protein: CASSLEGGTPDTQYF. Looking up the rest from reference TRBV5-1 and TRBJ2-3 gives the full variable domain: KAGVTQTPRYLIKTRGQQVTLSCSPISGHRSVSWYQQTPGQGLQFLFEYFSETQRNKGNFPGRFSGRQFSNSRSEMNVSTLELGDSALYLCASSLEGGTPDTQYFGPGTRLTVL.

V gene TRBV25-1 combines with J gene TRBJ2-3; TRBD2 might be the D (5 bases). Germline assignment: CDR1 MGHDK and CDR2 SYGVNS. The CDR3 extends over 15 amino acids. Trimming shortened V by 3 bases and J by 4 bases, and 14 bases separated the two germline ends. In DNA, the CDR3 is TGTGCCAGCAGTGATAGTGGGCTGAGGGCAGATACGCAGTATTTT. Translated, it gives CASSDSGLRADTQYF.

The gene calls are TRBV15 and TRBJ2-7; maybe TRBD1 (6 bases). With 3 bases removed from V and 6 bases from J, the gap between germline ends came to 12 bases. The CDR3 runs to 13 residues. Germline values: CDR1 LNHNV, CDR2 YYDKDF (reference sequence). In nucleotides, the CDR3 is TGTGCCACCAGCAGCCGGGTAGGGGGCGAGCAGTACTTC. Residues: CATSSRVGGEQYF.

With respect to this clonotype: A much larger clone is a single base away; this may be a read error. The final CDR3 position lacks the conserved phenylalanine or tryptophan, pointing to a likely read error. The chain has TRBV20-1 and TRBJ2-7; the D is unclear. Trimming pared 0 bases from V and 4 bases from J, leaving 13 bases between. CDR1 and CDR2 (germline): DFQATT, SNEGSKA (reference sequence). The CDR3 is 14 residues long. In DNA form, the CDR3 reads TGCAGTGCTAGAGACTCCCAAAAAATTTACGAGCAGTACTCC. Amino acids: CSARDSQKIYEQYS.

Notes on this clonotype: A read error may account for a junction end that differs from germline. CDR3 coding DNA: TGTGTCAGCAGCTTAACGGGTCAGCCCCAGCATTTT. Its translation is CVSSLTGQPQHF. The gene calls are TRBV7-9 and TRBJ1-5; no firm D call. Germline V gives CDR1 SEHNR, CDR2 FQNEAQ (reference sequence). This CDR3 contains 12 residues. The complete variable domain, with remaining parts taken from reference TRBV7-9 and TRBJ1-5, reads DTGVSQNPRHKITKRGQNVTFRCDPISEHNRLYWYRQTLGQGPEFLTYFQNEAQLEKSRLLSDRFSAERPKGSFSTLEIQRTEQGDSAMYLCVSSLTGQPQHFGDGTRLSIL.

In its sample, this clonotype was seen many times. This chain links TRBV4-1 with TRBJ1-4; D is uncertain. The CDR3 is 15 residues long. Germline loops: CDR1 MGHRA, CDR2 YSYEKL. V lost 1 base and J 7 bases, leaving 13 bases between the germline ends. The CDR3 reads CASSQAGSGSEKLFF. The CDR3 DNA is TGCGCCAGCAGCCAAGCGGGGTCGGGGAGTGAAAAACTGTTTTTT.

The chain employs TRBV18 and TRBJ1-1, with D perhaps TRBD1 (5 bases). The ends were cut back, 4 bases at V and 0 bases at J, with 9 bases in the middle. The germline gives CDR1 KGHSH, CDR2 LQKENI. This CDR3 spans 14 amino acids. The CDR3, as DNA: TGTGCCAGCTCACAAGACAGCATGAACACTGAAGCTTTCTTT. Its protein is CASSQDSMNTEAFF.

This clonotype showed up many times. The V and J genes are TRBV11-1 and TRBJ2-7; 13 bases align to TRBD2. Trimming cost V 4 bases and J 2 bases; bases outside gene matches: 8. CDR1 SGHAT and CDR2 FQDESV come from the germline V gene (reference sequence). CDR3 length: 17 residues. CDR3 DNA sequence: TGTGCCAGCAGCTCCCGGACTAGCGGGAGAGGAACCTACGAGCAGTACTTC. The encoded protein is CASSSRTSGRGTYEQYF.

The gene calls are TRBV24-1 and TRBJ2-2; D gene unclear. The CDR3 has 11 amino acids. The V gene's germline CDR1 is KGHDR and CDR2 SFDVKD. The ends were cut back, 10 bases at V and 3 bases at J, with 5 bases in the middle. The CDR3 here is CATRDTGELFF. Here the CDR3 DNA reads TGTGCCACTCGGGACACCGGGGAGCTGTTTTTT.

A word on this clonotype: Because the CDR3 is missing its conserved closing phenylalanine or tryptophan, this is likely a read error. The limits of the CDR3 on the DNA are not certain, so only TCRdb's listed CDR3 is given. The CDR3 here is CASSVGSGTR. This chain uses TRBV9 with TRBJ2-7; the table gives TRBD1 as D, unverified against the DNA. CDR1 and CDR2 from the germline V gene are SGDLS and YYNGEE. The CDR3 region is 10 residues in length, termini included.